This note documents a single T cell receptor beta chain sequence. This clonotype was seen repeatedly, ten times or more. Its cognate antigen has yet to be identified. No base qualities exist here, and no much larger clone lies one base off it. For repertoire sequencing, TCR beta CDR3 regions were amplified from RNA transcripts. HTBI primers and the Qiagen OneStep RT-PCR kit were used in a first-round RT-PCR, which was followed by a second-round multiplex PCR, size selection and purification. The libraries underwent paired-end sequencing with 100 bp reads on an Illumina HiSeq2000. As for how the authors treated the data: SOAPnuke was used for read processing, and reads with adapters, uncalled bases, a mean Phred below 15, or no exact constant-primer or identifier match were discarded. High-quality paired reads were merged with COPE v1.2.5. Clonotypes were defined as unique nucleotide sequences and were aligned to IMGT TRB V, D and J references using MiTCR v1.1. Analysis was restricted to V-J combinations with a frequency above 0.0001, which covered about 99% of repertoires. A TCR clonal expansion and chaos score per V-J combination was defined as the ratio of F50 clonal expansion to chaos observed in the TCRdist matrix. Welch's t-statistics and random forest were used to reduce the features to approximately 13 V-J combinations, which were then used as input to a naive Bayes classifier. Thyroid-blood repertoire similarity was quantified with the Morisita-Horn index. TCRdb reanalyzed the raw reads on its own, using fastp at Q25 for trimming and MiXCR for clone calling, and kept in-frame beta chains. Records with the same CDR3 protein are collapsed into one entry carrying the most frequent genes and DNA. V and J calls and clone size were set by TCRdb, not the authors. Here the sample has fewer than 600,000 distinct CDR3 sequences; around 14% occur a single time. The ten largest clones represent about 10% of the sample.

The sample originates from a study of Graves' ophthalmopathy and Graves' hyperthyroidism (dated by TCRdb to between 2018 and 2020). For context, the study as a whole: Peripheral blood samples were taken at the time of initial diagnosis, before any treatment was given. T-cell repertoires of thyroid tissue and blood were compared in six or seven hyperthyroidism patients. After sampling, hyperthyroidism patients received methimazole starting at 30 mg daily, and ophthalmopathy patients received high-dose intravenous methylprednisolone. A discovery set of 90 to 100 patients (approximately 42 ophthalmopathy, 55 to 65 stable hyperthyroidism) was enrolled to explore V-J signatures distinguishing ophthalmopathy from hyperthyroidism. An independent validation cohort comprised some 19 hyperthyroidism patients and about 16 patients who later progressed from hyperthyroidism to ophthalmopathy. For training and testing, the 95 to 100 patients in the discovery cohort were randomly divided in a 7:3 ratio. To tell Graves' ophthalmopathy apart from Graves' hyperthyroidism, and to predict which patients would progress to ophthalmopathy, the study relied on TCR beta repertoire signatures. In total, 135 blood samples were TCR-sequenced: fewer than 50 ophthalmopathy, approximately 80 hyperthyroidism and about 17 hyperthyroidism-to-ophthalmopathy patients.

Patients with ophthalmopathy had moderately to severely active disease, with a Clinical Activity Score of 3 or more, a NOSPECS grade of 4 or more, and a disease duration of less than 3 months. Patients with other autoimmune diseases, uncontrolled infections, pregnancy or lactation were excluded. Clinical symptoms, serum thyroxine, TRAb, thyroid ultrasound and orbital computed tomography formed the basis of the diagnosis. PBMCs were isolated from more than 9 ml of fresh peripheral blood by Ficoll-Paque density gradient centrifugation. Total RNA was extracted with Trizol reagent and quality-checked on an Agilent 2100 Bioanalyzer. V is clipped by 5 bases and J by 6 bases, and the sequence between their germline boundaries is 13 bases long. Reading from cysteine to phenylalanine, the CDR3 counts 13 amino acids. Only the CDR3 region is kept as DNA, spanning 39 bases read in frame from base 1. Via the germline V gene (reference sequence), CDR1 is DFQATT and CDR2 SNEGSKA.

What the authors observed across the whole study: Most expanded thyroid clonotypes with frequency above 0.001 were also detected in blood, suggesting blood repertoires may reflect the thyroid immune response. In validation, the model predicted ophthalmopathy progression with 70.59% sensitivity and around 72% specificity; eleven to twelve predicted patients were CT-confirmed with GO in a median of 6.5 months. In cross-validation, the 13-signature model distinguished ophthalmopathy from stable hyperthyroidism with approximately 85% sensitivity and roughly 81% specificity, and in the test set the corresponding values were roughly 78% and 74%. No statistical method was used to set the sample size in advance, and the investigators knew which group each participant was assigned to.

The chain is encoded by TRBV20-1 joined to TRBJ2-2; the D gene assignment is ambiguous. The sample taken for sequencing was blood. The receptor comes from a woman aged 30 to 39 with Graves' ophthalmopathy. Donor details come from another sample of the same person, matched by shared clones. The nucleotide sequence is given as TGCAGTGCTTACAAGGGAAGGGCCGGGGAGCTGTTTTTT. It is translated as CSAYKGRAGELFF.